Below are 26 T cell receptor beta chains sequenced from a single sample in a study of blood T cell repertoires in COVID-19. Assay: immunoSEQ multiplex PCR; the TCRdb copy retains only in-frame clones and omits some. The data hold around 400,000 clones, with about nine tenths observed a single time. The sequencing sample was made of PBMCs or T cells enriched from blood (not recorded which). The receptors shown here come from a woman aged 30 to 39 who had recovered from COVID-19.

The chain recombines TRBV5-1 with TRBJ2-2; D is uncertain. CDR1 and CDR2 from the germline V gene are SGHRS and YFSETQ. CDR3 length: 15 residues. V was clipped by 2 bases and J by 3 bases, with 11 bases between them. CDR3 bases: TGCGCCAGCAGCTTTTTGCGCTTGGACACCGGGGAGCTGTTTTTT. It translates to CASSFLRLDTGELFF. Full variable domain (missing parts from reference TRBV5-1 and TRBJ2-2): KAGVTQTPRYLIKTRGQQVTLSCSPISGHRSVSWYQQTPGQGLQFLFEYFSETQRNKGNFPGRFSGRQFSNSRSEMNVSTLELGDSALYLCASSFLRLDTGELFFGEGSRLTVL.

The chain has TRBV2 and TRBJ1-1, with TRBD1 matching 7 bases. V gave up 8 bases and J gave up 0 bases; unmatched junction bases: 6. The CDR3 has 14 residues. The V gene's germline CDR1 is SNHLY and CDR2 FYNNEI. CDR3 nucleotides: TGTGCCAGCGACAGGGCGGCTATGAACACTGAAGCTTTCTTT. This gives the protein CASDRAAMNTEAFF.

J is TRBJ1-2 and V is TRBV11-2; TRBD1 agrees at 9 bases. This CDR3 contains 15 residues. V trimming: 5 bases; J trimming: 3 bases; junction bases outside the gene matches: 7. CDR1 is SGHAT and CDR2 is FQNNGV in the germline V gene. In nucleotides, the CDR3 is TGTGCCAGCAGCCCAGGGACAGGGAGGGACTATGGCTACACCTTC. Its protein is CASSPGTGRDYGYTF.

This chain links TRBV11-1 with TRBJ2-7, with TRBD2 identical over 7 bases. Germline V gives CDR1 SGHAT, CDR2 FQDESV (reference sequence). V was clipped by 1 base and J by 3 bases; unmatched bases: 9. The CDR3 runs 16 residues. The CDR3 loop is CASSLGPSGDIYEQYF. CDR3 DNA sequence: TGTGCCAGCAGCTTAGGACCTAGCGGAGATATCTACGAGCAGTACTTC.

The chain couples TRBV3-1 (or the pseudogene TRBV3-2) to TRBJ2-1; no definite D call. The CDR3 extends over 13 amino acids. Germline V lookup: CDR1 LGHDT, CDR2 YNNKEL (reference sequence). V lost 0 bases and J lost 9, with 9 bases in between. The CDR3 here is CASSQELRSEQFF. DNA for the CDR3: TGTGCCAGCAGCCAAGAGCTCAGATCTGAGCAGTTCTTC.

This chain uses TRBV5-6 with TRBJ2-7; 8 nucleotides align to TRBD2. Germline-derived CDR1 and CDR2 are SGHDT and YYEEEE. CDR3 length: 13 residues. The J segment lost 9 bases and the V segment lost 0 bases, leaving 5 bases of the junction unmatched. The chain's CDR3 is CASSLVRGGRQYF. The CDR3 DNA is TGTGCCAGCAGCTTGGTCCGGGGGGGTCGGCAGTACTTC. Supplemented by reference TRBV5-6 and TRBJ2-7, the full variable domain reads DAGVTQSPTHLIKTRGQQVTLRCSPKSGHDTVSWYQQALGQGPQFIFQYYEEEERQRGNFPDRFSGHQFPNYSSELNVNALLLGDSALYLCASSLVRGGRQYFGPGTRLTVT.

The chain joins TRBV10-3 to TRBJ2-2; 8 bases match TRBD1. V trimming: 6 bases; J trimming: 1 base; junction bases outside the gene matches: 4. The V gene's germline CDR1 is ENHRY and CDR2 SYGVKD. This CDR3 spans 15 amino acids. CDR3 loop: CAISSGQENTGELFF. The DNA of the CDR3 is TGTGCCATCAGCTCGGGACAGGAGAACACCGGGGAGCTGTTTTTT.

The rearrangement links TRBV14 to TRBJ1-2, with D perhaps TRBD1 (5 bases). Trimming took off 0 bases at V and 0 bases at J, with 8 bases between the two ends. CDR1 SGHDN and CDR2 FVKESK come from the germline V gene. The CDR3 runs to 15 residues. CDR3 sequence (DNA): TGTGCCAGCAGCCAAGATTGGGGCGCTAACTATGGCTACACCTTC. Translated: CASSQDWGANYGYTF.

This clone appeared a single time. The V and J genes are TRBV11-2 and TRBJ2-7, with D maybe TRBD1 (5 bases). Germline V gene lookup returns CDR1 SGHAT and CDR2 FQNNGV. This CDR3 contains 14 residues. Between the trimmed V and J ends, which lost 5 bases and 5 bases, there was a span of 16 bases. CDR3 region: CASSPWPQGNEQYF. CDR3 nucleotides: TGTGCCAGCAGCCCTTGGCCCCAGGGAAACGAGCAGTACTTC.

J is TRBJ1-3 and V is TRBV15, with a possible D match to TRBD1 (5 bases). Trimming removed 4 bases from V and 0 bases from J, with 13 bases in between. The CDR3 spans 16 residues. CDR1 is LNHNV and CDR2 is YYDKDF in the germline V gene (reference sequence). CDR3 in amino acids: CATSISRALSGNTIYF. The CDR3 DNA reads as TGTGCCACCAGCATTAGCAGGGCCCTCTCTGGAAACACCATATATTTT.

This clone was recorded once. The rearrangement joins TRBV30 to TRBJ2-3, with 15 bases aligning to TRBD2. The CDR3 spans 17 residues. The germline V gene has CDR1 GTSNPN and CDR2 SVGIG (reference sequence). J was trimmed by 0 bases and V by 3 bases; bases with no gene match: 4. The CDR3, as DNA: TGTGCCTGGAGCTTGGGGACTAGCGGGGGGAGCACAGATACGCAGTATTTT. Translating gives CAWSLGTSGGSTDTQYF.

The chain has TRBV6-4 and TRBJ2-1; 9 nucleotides line up with TRBD2. Per the germline V gene, CDR1 is MRHNA and CDR2 is SNTAGT. The CDR3 is 13 residues long. After removal of 5 bases from V and 5 bases from J, the junction contained 1 base not matched to a gene. The CDR3, as DNA: TGTGCCAGCAGTCTAGCGGGGCACAATGAGCAGTTCTTC. Encoded protein: CASSLAGHNEQFF.

This clone was found a few times. The chain links TRBV6-5 to TRBJ2-1; no reliable D call. The V and J ends lost 0 bases and 7 bases respectively, with 10 bases between them. The CDR3 loop spans 14 amino acids. Germline-derived CDR1 and CDR2 are MNHEY and SVGAGI. CDR3 in DNA: TGTGCCAGCAGTTACTCGATATCAGGAAATGAGCAGTTCTTC. As protein: CASSYSISGNEQFF.

The CDR3, as DNA: TGCGCCAGCAGCTTACCGGGACTGCAGTGGTACGAGCAGTTCTTC. This sequence encodes CASSLPGLQWYEQFF. V is TRBV5-1 and J is TRBJ2-1, with D possibly TRBD2 on 6 matching bases. Germline V gene data show CDR1 as SGHRS and CDR2 as YFSETQ. Trimming took 2 bases from V and 10 from J, leaving 19 bases between them. CDR3 size: 15 residues.

This rearrangement joins TRBV5-1 to TRBJ2-3; 7 nucleotides align to TRBD2. Trimming took 2 bases from V and 3 from J; bases not matched to a gene: 9. The CDR3 sequence is 16 residues long. Looked up from germline, CDR1 is SGHRS and CDR2 is YFSETQ. CDR3 sequence: CASSLSGGSKTDTQYF. The CDR3 DNA reads as TGCGCCAGCAGCTTATCTGGCGGGAGTAAAACAGATACGCAGTATTTT.

The chain recombines TRBV6-5 with TRBJ2-1; 8 bases align to TRBD1. The CDR3 sequence is 15 residues long. Looked up from germline, CDR1 is MNHEY and CDR2 is SVGAGI. Trimming at V came to 5 bases and at J to 7 bases, leaving 10 bases not matched to a gene. The CDR3 nucleotides are TGTGCCAGCAGTAGAGGGACCAGGGGGCGTAATGAGCAGTTCTTC. This sequence encodes CASSRGTRGRNEQFF.

The V call is TRBV6-5, the J call TRBJ1-2, with 9 bases aligning to TRBD1. This CDR3 region has 12 residues. Germline V gives CDR1 MNHEY, CDR2 SVGAGI. The V and J ends lost 6 bases and 8 bases, in that order; junction bases with no gene match: 4. The CDR3 DNA follows: TGTGCCAGCAGGGACAGGGGAGGCGGCTACACCTTC. Translation gives CASRDRGGGYTF.

Written as DNA, the CDR3 is TGTGCCTGGAGGGGCCTAGGGGACACTGAAGCTTTCTTT. It yields the protein CAWRGLGDTEAFF. This chain links TRBV30 with TRBJ1-1; TRBD1 might be the D (5 bases). The CDR3 loop spans 13 amino acids. Trimming cost V 3 bases and J 3 bases, with 11 bases left between them. Germline V gene lookup returns CDR1 GTSNPN and CDR2 SVGIG (reference sequence). The complete variable domain, with remaining parts taken from reference TRBV30 and TRBJ1-1, reads SQTIHQWPATLVQPVGSPLSLECTVEGTSNPNLYWYRQAAGRGLQLLFYSVGIGQISSEVPQNLSASRPQDRQFILSSKKLLLSDSGFYLCAWRGLGDTEAFFGQGTRLTVV.

The CDR3: CASSLAGTSGYNEQFF. The CDR3 nucleotides read TGTGCCAGCAGCTTAGCAGGGACTAGCGGCTACAATGAGCAGTTCTTC. The chain employs TRBV7-2 and TRBJ2-1; 11 nucleotides align to TRBD2. Germline V gene lookup returns CDR1 SGHTA and CDR2 FQGNSA. The CDR3 totals 16 residues. The ends lost 0 bases at V and 3 bases at J; junction bases unmatched: 1.

This chain links TRBV24-1 with TRBJ2-2; no firm D call. This CDR3 region has 13 residues. Trimming pared 2 bases from V and 3 bases from J, leaving 3 bases between. Per germline, CDR1 KGHDR and CDR2 SFDVKD. The CDR3 nucleotides read TGTGCCACCAGTGATTCAGACACCGGGGAGCTGTTTTTT. Amino acid sequence: CATSDSDTGELFF.

V and J are TRBV5-4 and TRBJ2-4; a possible D gene is TRBD2 (5 bases). CDR3 size: 16 residues. The germline CDR1 and CDR2 sequences are SGHNT and YYREEE (reference sequence). V dropped 5 bases and J dropped 0 bases, with 15 bases sitting between them. The CDR3 region is CASSPGGLLAKNIQYF. The CDR3 nucleotides read TGTGCCAGCAGTCCTGGAGGACTCCTAGCCAAAAACATTCAGTACTTC. The full variable domain, its missing parts supplied by reference TRBV5-4 and TRBJ2-4, is ETGVTQSPTHLIKTRGQQVTLRCSSQSGHNTVSWYQQALGQGPQFIFQYYREEENGRGNFPPRFSGLQFPNYSSELNVNALELDDSALYLCASSPGGLLAKNIQYFGAGTRLSVL.

The rearrangement uses TRBV6-5 and TRBJ2-3, with 8 bases fitting TRBD1. The length of the CDR3 is 16 residues. Per the germline V gene, CDR1 is MNHEY and CDR2 is SVGAGI. V was pared by 2 bases and J by 1 base, with 5 bases of the junction left unmatched. DNA of the CDR3: TGTGCCAGCAGTTACCACAGGGGGTCGGGCACAGATACGCAGTATTTT. Amino acids: CASSYHRGSGTDTQYF.

This rearrangement joins TRBV4-1 to TRBJ2-7, with a tentative D call TRBD2 (6 bases). V was trimmed by 1 base and J by 6 bases, leaving 10 bases between them. The CDR3 loop spans 13 amino acids. Germline CDR1 MGHRA, CDR2 YSYEKL. CDR3 protein: CASSQVGGVEQYF. In nucleotides, the CDR3 is TGCGCCAGCAGCCAAGTAGGCGGGGTCGAGCAGTACTTC.

The chain recombines TRBV6-1 with TRBJ2-7; D is perhaps TRBD1 (6 bases). This CDR3 is built from 13 residues. Trimming shortened V by 6 bases and J by 2 bases, and 11 bases separated the two germline ends. CDR1 is MNHNS and CDR2 is SASEGT in the germline V gene. The CDR3 reads CASRPTGTYEQYF. The CDR3 region has the DNA TGTGCCAGCAGGCCGACAGGAACCTACGAGCAGTACTTC.

CDR3 sequence (DNA): TGCGCCAGCAGCCAGGGCCTCGGCGAAAAACTGTTTTTT. Amino acids: CASSQGLGEKLFF. The chain uses TRBV4-3 and TRBJ1-4, with D unresolved. CDR1 is LGHNA and CDR2 is YSLEER in the germline V gene. This CDR3 is built from 13 residues. V dropped 3 bases and J dropped 8 bases, with 10 bases sitting between them.

This chain links TRBV19 with TRBJ1-5; TRBD1 might be the D (5 bases). Trimming took off 4 bases at V and 7 bases at J, with 11 bases between the two ends. CDR1 is LNHDA and CDR2 is SQIVND in the germline V gene (reference sequence). The CDR3 runs to 13 residues. The chain's CDR3 is CASSTRVRQPQHF. CDR3 coding DNA: TGTGCCAGTAGTACCAGGGTTCGCCAGCCCCAGCATTTT.